The sequence of this T cell receptor (beta chain) was determined in a study of OX40 agonist ivuxolimab in advanced cancers. For the study at large: Partial responses occurred in three patients (one hepatocellular carcinoma, two cutaneous melanoma). Regarding the study as a whole: Several nonresponders also turned out to have low normalized T-cell clonal expansion. CD8+ T cells were the subset that, on average, had more expanded clones than CD4+. Clonal expansion in partial responders at 0.1-3.0 mg/kg ranked among the lowest.

Worth noting for this clone: Its antigen is undetermined.

Data came from immunoSEQ multiplex PCR; TCRdb stores just in-frame clones and leaves some out. The repertoire holds tens of thousands of clones, with around nine tenths as singletons. The germline V gene has CDR1 SGHNT and CDR2 YYREEE (reference sequence). After removal of 4 bases from V and 5 bases from J, the junction contained 10 bases not matched to a gene. The CDR3 loop spans 15 amino acids. Sequenced here: CD4+ or CD8+ T cells sorted from blood, sampled in a trial of the OX40 agonist ivuxolimab. This chain joins TRBV5-4 and TRBJ2-7, with 9 nucleotides matching TRBD2. This receptor was obtained from an adult with an advanced solid tumor such as melanoma, head and neck, liver or kidney cancer. The CDR3 reads CASSTKAGGIDEQYF. DNA of the CDR3: TGTGCCAGCAGCACTAAAGCGGGAGGTATCGACGAGCAGTACTTC.